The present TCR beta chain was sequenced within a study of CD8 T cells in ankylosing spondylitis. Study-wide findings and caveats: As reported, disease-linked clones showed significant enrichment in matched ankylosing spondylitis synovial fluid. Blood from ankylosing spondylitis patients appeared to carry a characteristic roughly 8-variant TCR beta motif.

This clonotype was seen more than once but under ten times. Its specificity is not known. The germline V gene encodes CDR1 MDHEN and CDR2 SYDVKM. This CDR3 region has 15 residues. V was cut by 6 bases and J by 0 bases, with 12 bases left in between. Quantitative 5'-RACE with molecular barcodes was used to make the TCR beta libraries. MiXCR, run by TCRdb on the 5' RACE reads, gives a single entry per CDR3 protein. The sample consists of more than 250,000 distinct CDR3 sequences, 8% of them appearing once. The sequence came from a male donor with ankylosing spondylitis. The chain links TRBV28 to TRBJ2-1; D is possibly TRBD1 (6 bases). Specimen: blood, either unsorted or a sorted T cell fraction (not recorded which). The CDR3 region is CASSPTGISYNEQFF. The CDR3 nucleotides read TGTGCCAGCAGCCCCACAGGGATCTCCTACAATGAGCAGTTCTTC.